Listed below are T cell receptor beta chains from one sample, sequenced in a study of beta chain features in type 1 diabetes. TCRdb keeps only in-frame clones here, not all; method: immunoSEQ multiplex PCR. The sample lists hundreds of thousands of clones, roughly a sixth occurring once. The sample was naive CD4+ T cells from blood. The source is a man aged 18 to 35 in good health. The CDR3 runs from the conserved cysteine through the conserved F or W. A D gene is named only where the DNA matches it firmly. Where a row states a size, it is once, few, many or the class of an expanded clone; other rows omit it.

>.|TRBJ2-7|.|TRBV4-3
CASSQDRDGNEQYF
TGCGCCAGCAGCCAAGACAGGGACGGGAACGAGCAGTACTTC
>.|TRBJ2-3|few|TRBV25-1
CASSVKLADTQYF
TGTGCCAGCAGTGTAAAATTGGCAGATACGCAGTATTTT
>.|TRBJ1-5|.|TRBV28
CASSSAGNQPQHF
TGTGCCAGCAGTTCGGCGGGGAATCAGCCCCAGCATTTT
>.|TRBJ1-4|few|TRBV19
CASSKRLTTNEKLFF
TGTGCCAGTAGTAAGCGACTGACAACTAATGAAAAACTGTTTTTT
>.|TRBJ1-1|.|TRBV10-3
CAITEQGEVGEAFF
TGTGCCATCACCGAACAGGGAGAGGTGGGTGAAGCTTTCTTT
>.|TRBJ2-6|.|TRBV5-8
CASSIEGLSSGGANVLTF
TGTGCCAGCAGCATCGAAGGACTCTCCTCGGGTGGGGCCAACGTCCTGACTTTC
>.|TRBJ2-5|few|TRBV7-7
CASSLGGTAGETQYF
TGTGCTAGCAGCTTAGGCGGGACAGCTGGAGAGACCCAGTACTTC
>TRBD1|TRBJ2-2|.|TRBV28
CASSIQGAGTGELFF
TGTGCCAGCAGTATACAGGGGGCTGGCACCGGGGAGCTGTTTTTT
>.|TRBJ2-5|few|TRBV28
CASSRPPGAGETQYF
TGTGCCAGCAGTCGACCCCCGGGGGCAGGGGAGACCCAGTACTTC
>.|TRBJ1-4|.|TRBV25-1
CASSDQPATNEKLFF
TGTGCCAGCAGTGACCAGCCTGCAACTAATGAAAAACTGTTTTTT
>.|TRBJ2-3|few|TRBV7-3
CASSFGTSTDTQYF
TGTGCCAGCAGCTTTGGGACTAGCACAGATACGCAGTATTTT
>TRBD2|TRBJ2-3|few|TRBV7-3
CASSLRLAGKDTQYF
TGTGCCAGCAGCTTAAGGCTAGCGGGAAAAGATACGCAGTATTTT
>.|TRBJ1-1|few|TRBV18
CASSPRQGTEAFF
TGTGCCAGCTCACCACGGCAGGGGACTGAAGCTTTCTTT
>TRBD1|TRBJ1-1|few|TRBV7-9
CASSFRDRETEAFF
TGTGCCAGCAGCTTCCGGGACAGGGAAACTGAAGCTTTCTTT
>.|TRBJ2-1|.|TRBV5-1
CASSLGSERYNEQFF
TGCGCCAGCAGCTTGGGGAGCGAACGGTACAATGAGCAGTTCTTC
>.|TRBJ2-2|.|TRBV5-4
CASSLDTSVGELFF
TGTGCCAGCAGCTTGGATACTAGTGTCGGGGAGCTGTTTTTT
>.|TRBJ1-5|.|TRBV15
CATGLAERQPQHF
TGTGCCACAGGACTGGCGGAGCGTCAGCCCCAGCATTTT
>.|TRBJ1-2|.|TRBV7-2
CASSLVRGGYGYTF
TGTGCCAGCAGCTTAGTACGGGGAGGATATGGCTACACCTTC
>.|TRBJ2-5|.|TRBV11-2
CASSFGRTDETQYF
TGTGCCAGCAGCTTCGGGCGGACCGACGAGACCCAGTACTTC
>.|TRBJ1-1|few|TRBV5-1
CASSLAKVGTEAFF
TGCGCCAGCAGCTTGGCCAAGGTTGGAACTGAAGCTTTCTTT
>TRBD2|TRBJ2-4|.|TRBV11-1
CASSLADQREEVKNIQYF
TGTGCCAGCAGCTTAGCGGATCAGCGGGAGGAGGTCAAAAACATTCAGTACTTC
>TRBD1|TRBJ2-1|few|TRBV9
CASSVALDRGQDEQFF
TGTGCCAGCAGCGTAGCTTTGGACAGGGGGCAAGATGAGCAGTTCTTC